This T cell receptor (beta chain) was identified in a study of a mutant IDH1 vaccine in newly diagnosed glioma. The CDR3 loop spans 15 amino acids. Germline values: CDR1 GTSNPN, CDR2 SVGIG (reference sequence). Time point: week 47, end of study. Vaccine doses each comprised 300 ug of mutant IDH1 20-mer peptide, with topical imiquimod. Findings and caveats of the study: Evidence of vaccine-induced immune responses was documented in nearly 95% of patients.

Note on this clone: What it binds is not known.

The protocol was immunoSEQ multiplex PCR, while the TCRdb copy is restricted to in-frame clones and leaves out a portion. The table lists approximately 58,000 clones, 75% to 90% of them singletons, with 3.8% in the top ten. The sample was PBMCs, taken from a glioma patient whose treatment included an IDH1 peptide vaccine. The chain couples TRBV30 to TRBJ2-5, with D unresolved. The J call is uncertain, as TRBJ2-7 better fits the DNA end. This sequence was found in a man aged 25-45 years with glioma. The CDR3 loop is CAWVNRFSVAYEQYF. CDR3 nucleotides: TGTGCCTGGGTTAATAGGTTTTCTGTCGCCTACGAGCAGTACTTC.